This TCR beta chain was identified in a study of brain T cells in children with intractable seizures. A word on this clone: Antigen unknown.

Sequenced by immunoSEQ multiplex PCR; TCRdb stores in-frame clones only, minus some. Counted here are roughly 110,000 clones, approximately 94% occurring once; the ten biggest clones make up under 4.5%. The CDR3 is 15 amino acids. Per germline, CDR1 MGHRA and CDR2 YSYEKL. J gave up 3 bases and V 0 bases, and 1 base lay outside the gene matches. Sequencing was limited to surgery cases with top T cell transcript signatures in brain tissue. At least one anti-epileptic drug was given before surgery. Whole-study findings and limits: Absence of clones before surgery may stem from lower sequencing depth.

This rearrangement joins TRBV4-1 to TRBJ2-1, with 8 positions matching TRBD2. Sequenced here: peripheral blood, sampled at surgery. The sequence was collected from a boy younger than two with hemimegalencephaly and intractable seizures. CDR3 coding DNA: TGCGCCAGCAGCCAAGAGGGGACTAGCTACAATGAGCAGTTCTTC. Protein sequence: CASSQEGTSYNEQFF.